This T cell receptor beta chain was captured in a study of response to subunit inactivated influenza vaccine (dated by TCRdb to 2017 to 2018). Turning to the overall study: The study used deep quantitative T cell receptor repertoire profiling to track responses to a trivalent subunit inactivated influenza vaccine.

General study outcomes and caveats: The authors suggested that each seasonal influenza vaccination may recruit only a limited number of new T cells.

Library creation used RT-PCR. The reads were generated on an Illumina HiSeq 2500. Clones were called with MiXCR by TCRdb after fastp trimmed the public reads at Q25, and only in-frame beta chains were retained. Every entry covers one CDR3 protein and lists the most common genes and DNA from its rows. The sample yields more than 450,000 distinct CDR3 sequences; roughly 8.2% were counted once. 13% of the sample is taken by the ten largest. The junction carries 14 bases between V and J, which are trimmed by 5 bases and 4 bases respectively. The CDR3 spans 15 residues, from the cysteine through the phenylalanine. Just the 45-base CDR3 DNA is kept, in frame starting at base 1. Looking up the germline V gene (reference sequence) yields CDR1 LNHNV and CDR2 YYDKDF. For this clonotype: Which antigen it targets is not known. Per-nucleotide qualities are absent, and no much larger clonotype sits a single base away.

This chain is built from TRBV15 and TRBJ2-2; the D gene assignment is ambiguous. This material consisted of PBMCs from blood, taken roughly 24 months after vaccination. This TCR was recovered from a man aged 45-69 years who received an inactivated influenza vaccine. Donor details come from another sample of the same person, matched by shared clones. CDR3 region: CATSPGPGGTGELFF. The nucleotide sequence is given as TGTGCCACCAGCCCCGGACCGGGTGGCACCGGGGAGCTGTTTTTT.